This T cell receptor (beta chain) was profiled in a study of T-cell memory formation after mild COVID-19. Study-level points and caveats: Among clones contracting day 15 to 85, CD4/CD8 was balanced, whereas later expanders leaned CD4+. The CD4+ clones that contracted clustered mainly within CM and EM, and the CD8+ clones concentrated in EMRA. A subset of responding clones appeared in pre-infection memory, suggesting cross-reactive memory joined.

TCR alpha and TCR beta cDNA libraries carrying sample barcodes and UMIs came from 5'RACE with constant-segment primers. TCRdb ran MiXCR on the 5' RACE reads and lists one entry per CDR3 protein. The sample has fewer than 250,000 distinct CDR3 sequences; 10% to 13% are singletons. This clonotype was seen at least ten times. Its specificity is unknown. This TCR was sampled from a man between 18 and 29 years old who had mild COVID-19 (a few samples of this study predate the infection). Cell type and time point are not known. Material: PBMCs or a T cell subset sorted from them (not recorded which).

The CDR3 here is CASTSRGAGWKYF. The CDR3, as DNA: TGTGCCAGCACCTCCCGCGGGGCAGGGTGGAAGTACTTC. The chain couples TRBV12-3 or TRBV12-4 to TRBJ2-7; the D gene is possibly TRBD2 (6 bases). The CDR3 sequence is 13 residues long. V lost 7 bases and J lost 11, with 21 bases in between.